The 20 T cell receptor beta chains below were found in one sample sequenced in a study of blood T cell repertoires in COVID-19. TCRdb's copy holds only in-frame clones and misses some; the assay was immunoSEQ multiplex PCR. The data show approximately 190,000 clones, around 79% seen once. The sample comprised peripheral blood. These TCRs come from a man in his sixties with active or convalescent COVID-19.

This clone came up once. This chain joins TRBV5-1 and TRBJ2-3; D possibly corresponds to TRBD2 (5 bases). The CDR3 extends over 15 amino acids. Germline V gene sequence: CDR1 SGHRS, CDR2 YFSETQ. The ends were cut back, 4 bases at V and 0 bases at J, with 12 bases in the middle. CDR3: CASSPNGGSTDTQYF. DNA for the CDR3: TGCGCCAGCAGCCCAAATGGCGGGAGCACAGATACGCAGTATTTT.

This chain uses TRBV24-1 with TRBJ2-5, with D possibly being TRBD1 (6 bases). Germline CDR1 KGHDR, CDR2 SFDVKD. CDR3 length: 13 amino acids. The V end was cut by 9 bases, the J end by 5 bases, with 15 bases between. The CDR3 DNA is TGTGCCACCCAGGGGAACATCGGGGAGACCCAGTACTTC. Translated: CATQGNIGETQYF.

V and J are TRBV12-3 or TRBV12-4 and TRBJ2-1, with D unresolved. The CDR3 contains 13 residues. The V gene lost 5 bases and the J gene lost 6 bases, with 11 bases spanning the gap. CDR3 amino acids: CASSGPVGNEQFF. The DNA of the CDR3 is TGTGCCAGCAGTGGGCCAGTCGGCAATGAGCAGTTCTTC.

This clone was detected many times. This chain connects TRBV6-1 to TRBJ2-3; the match to TRBD1 covers 8 bases. V lost 1 base to trimming and J lost 7 bases; unmatched junction nucleotides: 4. CDR1 is MNHNS and CDR2 is SASEGT in the germline V gene. This CDR3 region has 14 residues. The CDR3, as DNA: TGTGCCAGCAGTGAAGGGACAGGGCGTCATACGCAGTATTTT. It specifies CASSEGTGRHTQYF.

V is TRBV28 and J is TRBJ2-7; 8 bases are a match to TRBD1. Trimming removed 7 bases from V and 1 base from J; junction bases left unmatched: 3. This CDR3 comprises 13 residues. Germline values: CDR1 MDHEN, CDR2 SYDVKM. In DNA form, the CDR3 reads TGTGCCAGCACAGGGGGCGCGTCCTACGAGCAGTACTTC. Protein product: CASTGGASYEQYF.

The chain joins TRBV18 to TRBJ2-3; weak D call: TRBD1 (6 bases). V dropped 1 base and J dropped 4 bases, with 15 bases sitting between them. Germline values: CDR1 KGHSH, CDR2 LQKENI. This CDR3 has 16 residues. Written as DNA, the CDR3 is TGTGCCAGCTCACCACAACAGGGATCGGTGGCAGATACGCAGTATTTT. Protein: CASSPQQGSVADTQYF.

The chain combines TRBV19 with TRBJ2-2; D not resolved. Trimming stripped 4 bases from V and 7 bases from J, with 10 bases between. The CDR3 totals 13 residues. From germline, CDR1 is LNHDA and CDR2 SQIVND (reference sequence). This CDR3 is CASSTRSIGELFF. The CDR3 DNA follows: TGTGCCAGTAGTACCAGGTCCATCGGGGAGCTGTTTTTT.

The gene calls are TRBV29-1 and TRBJ2-1; D gene ambiguous. Per the germline V gene, CDR1 is SQVTM and CDR2 is ANQGSEA. Between the trimmed V and J ends, which lost 1 base and 4 bases, there was a span of 5 bases. The CDR3 has 12 amino acids. The DNA of the CDR3 is TGCAGCGTTGAAGCAACTTACAATGAGCAGTTCTTC. Encoded protein: CSVEATYNEQFF.

The chain uses TRBV6-6 and TRBJ1-5; 8 nucleotides align to TRBD1. The ends lost 5 bases at V and 5 bases at J; junction bases unmatched: 5. Germline CDR1 is MNHNY and CDR2 is SVGAGI (reference sequence). This CDR3 comprises 14 residues. CDR3 region: CASSRQGMDQPQHF. CDR3 nucleotides: TGTGCCAGCAGTCGACAGGGGATGGATCAGCCCCAGCATTTT.

This sequence joins TRBV6-6 and TRBJ1-1, with a possible D match to TRBD1 (6 bases). CDR1 is MNHNY and CDR2 is SVGAGI in the germline V gene (reference sequence). The CDR3 covers 14 residues. V lost 4 bases and J 1 base, leaving 10 bases between the germline ends. The CDR3 region has the DNA TGTGCCAGCAGTTTTCAAGGGGGGAACACTGAAGCTTTCTTT. It is translated as CASSFQGGNTEAFF.

This clone has more than one count but fewer than ten. The chain joins TRBV7-2 to TRBJ2-7, with 7 bases aligning to TRBD2. J lost 2 bases, V lost 4 bases, and 5 bases had no gene match. The CDR3 has 14 amino acids. The V gene's germline CDR1 is SGHTA and CDR2 FQGNSA. CDR3 in DNA: TGTGCCAGCAGCTCTCAGCGGGGCGCCTACGAGCAGTACTTC. The encoded protein is CASSSQRGAYEQYF.

This chain links TRBV18 with TRBJ1-4; 7 bases line up with TRBD1. CDR1 and CDR2 (germline): KGHSH, LQKENI. After removal of 6 bases from V and 4 bases from J, the junction contained 8 bases not matched to a gene. This CDR3 region has 15 residues. The CDR3 is CASSPGTAFNEKLFF. The CDR3 DNA is TGTGCCAGCTCTCCAGGGACAGCCTTTAATGAAAAACTGTTTTTT.

CDR3 sequence reads: CSASDLADQETQYF. CDR3 in DNA: TGCAGTGCTAGTGATCTGGCGGACCAAGAGACCCAGTACTTC. The chain couples TRBV20-1 to TRBJ2-5; D is unresolved. The CDR3 totals 14 residues. Trimming pared 3 bases from V and 0 bases from J, leaving 11 bases between. CDR1 and CDR2 (germline): DFQATT, SNEGSKA (reference sequence).

This clone was counted at least ten times. J is TRBJ2-1 and V is TRBV5-1, with 7 bases lining up with TRBD1. CDR3 size: 14 residues. Germline trimming cut 4 bases from V and 5 bases from J; bases unmatched to any gene: 6. Per germline, CDR1 SGHRS and CDR2 YFSETQ. In nucleotides, the CDR3 is TGCGCCAGCAGCGACAGGGATGTTGACAATGAGCAGTTCTTC. Amino acids: CASSDRDVDNEQFF.

The chain is built from TRBV5-1 and TRBJ2-3; 15 nucleotides agree with TRBD2. The CDR3 runs to 17 residues. Germline trimming cut 2 bases from V and 4 bases from J; bases unmatched to any gene: 5. Germline values: CDR1 SGHRS, CDR2 YFSETQ. CDR3 DNA sequence: TGCGCCAGCAGCTTCGGACTAGCGGGAGGGCCCGCAGATACGCAGTATTTT. Translation: CASSFGLAGGPADTQYF.

The chain has TRBV9 and TRBJ2-1, with TRBD2 identical over 9 bases. V lost 0 bases and J lost 6; bases outside the gene matches: 1. CDR1 and CDR2 (germline): SGDLS, YYNGEE. This CDR3 contains 14 residues. Written as DNA, the CDR3 is TGTGCCAGCAGCGTAGGCGGGAGGGCCAATGAGCAGTTCTTC. This gives the protein CASSVGGRANEQFF.

This clone was detected only once. Other DNA sequences in this sample translate to the same CDR3. The chain carries TRBV3-1 (or the pseudogene TRBV3-2) and TRBJ2-5; 10 bases match TRBD2. The CDR3 is made up of 14 amino acids. The germline CDR1 and CDR2 sequences are LGHDT and YNNKEL (reference sequence). The V gene end was trimmed by 5 bases and the J gene end by 2 bases; junction bases not matched to a gene: 2. The DNA of the CDR3 is TGTGCCAGCAGCTTACTAGCGGGGCAAGAGACCCAGTACTTC. Protein: CASSLLAGQETQYF.

This clone was seen a few times. This chain connects TRBV18 to TRBJ1-1; no firm D call. Per germline, CDR1 KGHSH and CDR2 LQKENI. CDR3 length: 16 residues. V gave up 3 bases and J gave up 0 bases, with 14 bases separating them. DNA for the CDR3: TGTGCCAGCTCACCTGTGGGCCGTATGATGAACACTGAAGCTTTCTTT. This gives the protein CASSPVGRMMNTEAFF. The full variable domain, its missing parts supplied by reference TRBV18 and TRBJ1-1, is NAGVMQNPRHLVRRRGQEARLRCSPMKGHSHVYWYRQLPEEGLKFMVYLQKENIIDESGMPKERFSAEFPKEGPSILRIQQVVRGDSAAYFCASSPVGRMMNTEAFFGQGTRLTVV.

The V gene is TRBV19, the J gene TRBJ1-2, with 8 nucleotides matching TRBD1. V trimming: 7 bases; J trimming: 4 bases; junction bases outside the gene matches: 8. The CDR3 extends over 14 amino acids. In germline, CDR1 is LNHDA, CDR2 SQIVND (reference sequence). CDR3 coding DNA: TGTGCCAGTACCATACCAGGGGGCATCTATGGCTACACCTTC. Amino acids: CASTIPGGIYGYTF.

This chain joins TRBV19 and TRBJ2-7; the match to TRBD2 covers 9 bases. The CDR3 loop spans 15 amino acids. CDR1 LNHDA and CDR2 SQIVND come from the germline V gene (reference sequence). With V trimmed by 5 bases and J by 4 bases, 9 bases remained unmatched. The CDR3 sequence is CASSAAGGPLYEQYF. CDR3 DNA sequence: TGTGCCAGTAGTGCGGCGGGAGGGCCCCTGTACGAGCAGTACTTC.